This TCR beta chain was obtained from a study of cytomegalovirus exposure and HLA in healthy donors. As regards this clone: Its target is not known.

General study points: A later analysis revealed that TCR association rates differed between HLA loci, peaking at DRB1 and bottoming out at HLA-C.

Use of 60 Vbeta and 13 Jbeta primers characterized the PCR. Assay used: immunoSEQ multiplex PCR; TCRdb lists only in-frame clones, some missing. The sample data list approximately 120,000 clones. Germline-derived CDR1 and CDR2 are LNHDA and SQIVND (reference sequence). This CDR3 has 17 residues. V was trimmed by 3 bases and J by 0 bases, leaving 15 bases between them. Sequenced input: PBMCs. The chain couples TRBV19 to TRBJ2-1; the D gene is possibly TRBD2 (7 bases). This sequence was found in a man aged 25 to 40 in good health and CMV-seronegative. The chain's CDR3 is CASSILKRDNSYNEQFF. CDR3 nucleotide sequence: TGTGCCAGTAGTATCCTTAAGCGGGACAACTCCTACAATGAGCAGTTCTTC.